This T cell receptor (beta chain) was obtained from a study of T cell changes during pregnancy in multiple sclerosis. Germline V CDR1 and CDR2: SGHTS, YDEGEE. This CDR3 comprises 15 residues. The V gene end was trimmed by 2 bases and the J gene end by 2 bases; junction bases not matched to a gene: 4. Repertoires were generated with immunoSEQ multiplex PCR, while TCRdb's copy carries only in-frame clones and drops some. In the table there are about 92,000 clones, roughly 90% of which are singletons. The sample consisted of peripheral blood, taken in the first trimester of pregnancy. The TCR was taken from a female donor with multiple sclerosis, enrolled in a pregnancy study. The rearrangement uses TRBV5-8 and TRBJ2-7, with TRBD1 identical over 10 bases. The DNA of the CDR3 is TGTGCCAGCAGCTTCCGGGACAGGGGTACCTACGAGCAGTACTTC. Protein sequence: CASSFRDRGTYEQYF.